The 2 T cell receptor beta chains below all came from one sample that was sequenced in a study of HIV-infected patients and healthy controls. MiXCR was run by TCRdb on the 5' RACE reads, yielding one entry per CDR3 protein. Of about 67,000 distinct CDR3 sequences listed, less than 20% are singletons. Source material: CD4+ T cells from blood. All receptors derive from a human donor in good health.

This clonotype was picked up a small number of times. The chain combines TRBV6-5 with TRBJ2-5, with 9 bases identical to TRBD1. Unmatched junction bases numbered 10, after V lost 4 bases and J lost 4 bases. CDR1 is MNHEY, CDR2 SVGAGI, per germline. The CDR3 runs to 16 residues. CDR3 in DNA: TGTGCCAGCAGTTTTATTACAGGGGGCGGACGAGAGACCCAGTACTTC. Amino acid sequence: CASSFITGGGRETQYF.

This clonotype was seen ten or more times. J is TRBJ2-1 and V is TRBV20-1; 7 bases are shared with TRBD2. CDR1 and CDR2 (germline): DFQATT, SNEGSKA (reference sequence). The V segment lost 3 bases and the J segment 7 bases; nucleotides outside the gene matches: 15. The CDR3 covers 16 residues. CDR3 in DNA: TGCAGTGCTAGGGCCTCGACTAGCCCTGCTCGTAATGAGCAGTTCTTC. Protein product: CSARASTSPARNEQFF.